This T cell receptor (beta chain) was sequenced for a study of blood T cell repertoires in COVID-19. Study summary: Whether acute or convalescent, the COVID-19 samples came from the United States, Italy and Spain. The cDNA or gDNA used as material had been derived from T cells, B-cell-depleted T cells, or PBMCs.

The method was immunoSEQ multiplex PCR; TCRdb's version includes in-frame clones alone and lacks a portion of them. The sample lists 110,000 or so clones; 70% to 90% were seen once. V lost 5 bases, J lost 6 bases, and 14 bases stayed unmatched. The CDR3 is 17 residues long. Germline CDR1 and CDR2: MDHEN and SYDVKM. This sequence was found in a human donor in a cohort sampled during active COVID-19. The chain is built from TRBV28 and TRBJ2-1; 9 bases align to TRBD2. Sequenced: peripheral blood. CDR3 sequence reads: CASSPMALAGSVNEQFF. In DNA, the CDR3 is TGTGCCAGCAGTCCCATGGCGCTAGCGGGATCGGTCAATGAGCAGTTCTTC.